The present TCR beta chain was sequenced within a study of blood T cell repertoires in COVID-19. Whole-study context: Both acute and convalescent COVID-19 samples were obtained from the United States, Italy and Spain. PBMCs, B-cell-depleted T cells, or T cells were the source of the cDNA or gDNA that made up the material.

CDR3 length equals 13 residues. Germline CDR1 reads SQVTM; CDR2 reads ANQGSEA. Trimming took 7 bases from V and 5 from J, leaving 17 bases between them. The protocol was immunoSEQ multiplex PCR, while the TCRdb copy is restricted to in-frame clones and leaves out a portion. The table lists around 40,000 clones, 89% of them singletons, with about 22% in the top ten. The chain uses TRBV29-1 and TRBJ2-5; perhaps TRBD1 as D (5 bases). Sample: peripheral blood. This clonotype was sampled from a man in his fifties or sixties with active COVID-19. Here the CDR3 DNA reads TGCAGCGGAGGATCAGGGTTCGGGGAGACCCAGTACTTC. Residues: CSGGSGFGETQYF.